This T cell receptor beta chain stems from a study of blood T cell repertoires in COVID-19 (dated by TCRdb to the early 2020s). In the study overall: The collaborator samples originated in the United States, Italy and Spain and spanned the acute and convalescent phases of COVID-19. Where available, HLA class I and class II types were taken from metadata supplied by the sample provider and were not determined by assay-based typing. The dataset comprised deeply sampled blood TCRbeta repertoires from subjects exposed to, actively infected with, or recovered from COVID-19. The repertoires were released in a freely available public database meant as a resource for research on the immune response to SARS-CoV-2. The sample metadata nearly always contained a de-identified subject ID, COVID-19 status, age in years and sex. The prospective study material was composed of cDNA or gDNA derived from T cells, B-cell-depleted T cells, or PBMCs. Samples came from the ongoing ImmuneRACE study (first 160 participants) plus 1,254 subjects from 6 global collaborators. The study at large found these results: The quantity of clinical and demographic metadata differed by source and by participant and was supplied without curation.

On this clone: Its binding antigen is unknown. Base qualities are not at hand, and no much larger clone is one base apart.

Its CDR3 holds 17 amino acids, cysteine through phenylalanine. The kept DNA is CDR3 alone, 51 bases in frame from the first base. CDR1 and CDR2 were assigned from the germline V gene as SGDLS and YYNGEE. V is pruned by 5 bases and J by 0 bases, leaving 11 bases of the junction without a gene match. Whole blood was collected in K2EDTA tubes by collaborating institutions according to the institutions' own protocols. Collaborator samples were shipped for TCRbeta analysis as frozen whole blood, isolated PBMCs, or DNA extracted from either sample type. The immunoSEQ Assay, a bias-controlled multiplex PCR, was used to amplify TCRbeta CDR3 regions from genomic DNA. Regarding the original processing steps: The number of nucleated cells in each sample was estimated by amplification of reference gene primers within the assay. To quantify the absolute abundance of each unique TCRbeta CDR3 rearrangement, sequence reads were collapsed and filtered. For each sample, productive Simpson clonality was calculated as the square root of Simpson's diversity index over productive rearrangements. The table comes from immuneACCESS by way of TCRdb, which keeps in-frame sequences with V and J called. Part of the clones is missing from these tables; in studies checked, under half for an unresolved V gene and the rest for unknown reasons. From that table come the V and J calls and clone size; the DNA was used to work out D and trimming. For this sample the table gives roughly 100,000 clones, of which about 90% were detected only once. The ten largest clones add up to roughly 6% of the sample.

The sequencing input was peripheral blood. The chain uses TRBV9 and TRBJ1-5; TRBD1 lines up with 7 middle nucleotides. The sequence was collected from a human donor in a cohort sampled during active COVID-19. Here is the DNA: TGTGCCAGCAGAGCTACCGGGACAGAGATTAGCAATCAGCCCCAGCATTTT. Protein translation: CASRATGTEISNQPQHF. The CDR3 plus the reference TRBV9 and TRBJ1-5 genes for the other parts give the full variable domain: DSGVTQTPKHLITATGQRVTLRCSPRSGDLSVYWYQQSLDQGLQFLIQYYNGEERAKGNILERFSAQQFPDLHSELNLSSLELGDSALYFCASRATGTEISNQPQHFGDGTRLSIL.